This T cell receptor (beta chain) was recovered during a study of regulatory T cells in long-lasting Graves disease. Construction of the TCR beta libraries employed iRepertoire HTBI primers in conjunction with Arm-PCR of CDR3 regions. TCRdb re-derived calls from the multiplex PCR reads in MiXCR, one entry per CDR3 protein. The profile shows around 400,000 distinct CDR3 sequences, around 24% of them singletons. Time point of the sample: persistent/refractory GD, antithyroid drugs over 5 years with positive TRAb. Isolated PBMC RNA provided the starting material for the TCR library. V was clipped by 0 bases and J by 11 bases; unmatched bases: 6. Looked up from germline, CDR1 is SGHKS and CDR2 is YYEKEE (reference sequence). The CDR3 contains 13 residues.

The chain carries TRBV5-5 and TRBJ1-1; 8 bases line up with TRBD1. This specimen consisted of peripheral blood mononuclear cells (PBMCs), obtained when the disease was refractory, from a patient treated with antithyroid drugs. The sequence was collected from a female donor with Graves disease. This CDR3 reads CASSLGQGMLAFF. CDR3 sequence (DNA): TGTGCCAGCAGCTTGGGACAGGGGATGTTGGCTTTCTTT.